This TCR beta chain was recorded in a study of blood T cell repertoires in COVID-19. Whole-study context: From the United States, Italy and Spain came samples of acute and convalescent COVID-19.

Per the original methods: Estimation of nucleated cell counts was performed using reference gene primer amplification. Assay: immunoSEQ multiplex PCR; the TCRdb copy retains only in-frame clones and omits some. The V and J calls and the clone size are those of that table, but D and trimming were determined from the DNA. This sample has under 300,000 clones; about 93% occur once, and the top ten carry roughly 0.89%. Trimming cost V 0 bases and J 0 bases, with 6 bases left between them. The CDR3 contains 15 residues. Germline V gene data show CDR1 as LGHDT and CDR2 as YNNKEL (reference sequence). Seattle's enrolled individuals joined amid active infection and were then monitored longitudinally.

What was sequenced was peripheral blood. The rearrangement links TRBV3-1 (or the pseudogene TRBV3-2) to TRBJ1-3; D remains ambiguous. The clonotype was recovered from a man aged 25 to 45 with COVID-19, enrolled during active disease. CDR3 nucleotides: TGTGCCAGCAGCCAAGACTCAGGCTCTGGAAACACCATATATTTT. This translates into CASSQDSGSGNTIYF.